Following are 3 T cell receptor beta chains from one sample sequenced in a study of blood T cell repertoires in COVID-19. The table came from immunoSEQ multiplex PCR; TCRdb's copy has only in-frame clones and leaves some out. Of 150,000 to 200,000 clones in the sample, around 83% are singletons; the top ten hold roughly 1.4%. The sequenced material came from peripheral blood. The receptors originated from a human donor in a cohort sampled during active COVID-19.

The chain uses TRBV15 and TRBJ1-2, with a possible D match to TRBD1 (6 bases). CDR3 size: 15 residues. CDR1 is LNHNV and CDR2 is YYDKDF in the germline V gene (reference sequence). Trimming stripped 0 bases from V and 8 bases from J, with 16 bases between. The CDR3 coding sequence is TGTGCCACCAGCAGAGATCCGGGACACCAGTCGGGCTACACCTTC. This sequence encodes CATSRDPGHQSGYTF.

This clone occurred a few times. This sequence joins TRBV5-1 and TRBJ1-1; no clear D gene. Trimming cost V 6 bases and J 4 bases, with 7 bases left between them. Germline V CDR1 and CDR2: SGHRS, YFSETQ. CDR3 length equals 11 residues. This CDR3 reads CASTAGTEAFF. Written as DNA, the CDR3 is TGCGCCAGCACGGCAGGCACTGAAGCTTTCTTT.

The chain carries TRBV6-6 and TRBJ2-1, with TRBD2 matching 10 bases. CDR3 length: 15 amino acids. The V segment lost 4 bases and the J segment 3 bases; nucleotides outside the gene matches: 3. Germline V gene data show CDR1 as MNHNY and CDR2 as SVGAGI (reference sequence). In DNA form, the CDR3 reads TGTGCCAGCAGTTCCCGGACTAGCGGCTACAATGAGCAGTTCTTC. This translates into CASSSRTSGYNEQFF.